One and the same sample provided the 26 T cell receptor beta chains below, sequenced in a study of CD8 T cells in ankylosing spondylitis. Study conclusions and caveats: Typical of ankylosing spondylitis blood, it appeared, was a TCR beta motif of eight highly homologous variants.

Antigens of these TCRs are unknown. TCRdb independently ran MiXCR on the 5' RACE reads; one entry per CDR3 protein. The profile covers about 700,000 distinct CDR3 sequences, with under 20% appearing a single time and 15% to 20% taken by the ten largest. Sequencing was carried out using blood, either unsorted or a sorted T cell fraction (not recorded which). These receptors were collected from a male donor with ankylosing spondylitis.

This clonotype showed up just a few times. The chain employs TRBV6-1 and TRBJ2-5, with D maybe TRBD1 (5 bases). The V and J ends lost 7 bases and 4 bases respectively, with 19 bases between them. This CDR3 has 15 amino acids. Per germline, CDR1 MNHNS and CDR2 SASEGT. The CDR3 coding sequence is TGTGCCAGCACTGGCCGACAGATAATTGGAGAGACCCAGTACTTC. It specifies CASTGRQIIGETQYF.

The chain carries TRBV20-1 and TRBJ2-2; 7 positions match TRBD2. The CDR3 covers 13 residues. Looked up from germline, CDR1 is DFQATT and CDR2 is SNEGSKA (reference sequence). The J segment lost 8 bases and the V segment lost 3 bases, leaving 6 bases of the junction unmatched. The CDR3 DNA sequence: TGCAGTGCTAGCAGCCCCGGGGGGGGGGAGCTGTTTTTT. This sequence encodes CSASSPGGGELFF.

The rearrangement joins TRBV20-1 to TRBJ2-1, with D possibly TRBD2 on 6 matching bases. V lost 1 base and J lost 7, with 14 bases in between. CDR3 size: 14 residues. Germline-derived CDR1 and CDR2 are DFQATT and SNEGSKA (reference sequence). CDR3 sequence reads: CSARVVADLNEQFF. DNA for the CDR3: TGCAGTGCTAGAGTTGTAGCGGACTTAAATGAGCAGTTCTTC.

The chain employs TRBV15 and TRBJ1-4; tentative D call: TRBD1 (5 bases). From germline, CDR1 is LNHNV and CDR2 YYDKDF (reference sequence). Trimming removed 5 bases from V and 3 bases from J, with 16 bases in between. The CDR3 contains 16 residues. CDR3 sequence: CATSPRPGGSNEKLFF. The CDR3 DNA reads TGTGCCACCAGCCCCCGTCCCGGGGGATCTAATGAAAAACTGTTTTTT.

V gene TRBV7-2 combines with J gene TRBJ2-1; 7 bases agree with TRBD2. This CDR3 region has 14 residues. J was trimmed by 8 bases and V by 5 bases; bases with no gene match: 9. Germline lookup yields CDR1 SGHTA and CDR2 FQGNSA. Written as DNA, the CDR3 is TGTGCCAGCAGCCCCGGACTAGTTTACGATGAGCAGTTCTTC. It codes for CASSPGLVYDEQFF.

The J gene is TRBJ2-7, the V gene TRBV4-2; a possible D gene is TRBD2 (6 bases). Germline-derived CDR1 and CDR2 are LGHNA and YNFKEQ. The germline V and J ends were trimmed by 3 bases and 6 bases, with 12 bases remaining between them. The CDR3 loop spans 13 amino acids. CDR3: CASSHISSGEQYF. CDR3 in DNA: TGTGCCAGCAGCCATATAAGTAGCGGCGAGCAGTACTTC.

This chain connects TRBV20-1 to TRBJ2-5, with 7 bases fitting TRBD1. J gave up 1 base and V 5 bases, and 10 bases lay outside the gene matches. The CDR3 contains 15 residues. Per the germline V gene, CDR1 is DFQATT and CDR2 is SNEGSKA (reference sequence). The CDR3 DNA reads TGCAGTGCTCTAAAAGAGAACAGGGGCCAAGAGACCCAGTACTTC. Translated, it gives CSALKENRGQETQYF.

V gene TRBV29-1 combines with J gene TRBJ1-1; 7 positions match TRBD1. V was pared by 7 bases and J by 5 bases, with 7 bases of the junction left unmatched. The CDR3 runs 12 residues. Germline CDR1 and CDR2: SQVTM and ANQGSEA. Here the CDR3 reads CSAVQGTTEAFF. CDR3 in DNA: TGCAGCGCTGTACAGGGGACGACTGAAGCTTTCTTT.

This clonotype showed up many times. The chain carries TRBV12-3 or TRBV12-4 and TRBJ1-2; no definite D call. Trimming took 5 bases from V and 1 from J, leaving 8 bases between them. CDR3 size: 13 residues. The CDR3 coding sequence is TGTGCCAGCAGTCCCCGAATTAACTATGGCTACACCTTC. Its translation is CASSPRINYGYTF.

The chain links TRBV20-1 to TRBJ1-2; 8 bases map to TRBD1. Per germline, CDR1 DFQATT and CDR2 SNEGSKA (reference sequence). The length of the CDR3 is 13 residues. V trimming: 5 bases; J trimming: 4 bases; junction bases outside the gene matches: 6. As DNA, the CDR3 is TGCAGTGCTTCTACGGACAGGGCCTATGGCTACACCTTC. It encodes CSASTDRAYGYTF.

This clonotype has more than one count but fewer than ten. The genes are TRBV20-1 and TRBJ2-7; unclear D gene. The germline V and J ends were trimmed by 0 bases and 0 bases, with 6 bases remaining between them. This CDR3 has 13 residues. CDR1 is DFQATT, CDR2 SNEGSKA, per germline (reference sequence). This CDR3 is CSARDGVSYEQYF. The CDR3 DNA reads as TGCAGTGCTAGAGATGGGGTCTCCTACGAGCAGTACTTC.

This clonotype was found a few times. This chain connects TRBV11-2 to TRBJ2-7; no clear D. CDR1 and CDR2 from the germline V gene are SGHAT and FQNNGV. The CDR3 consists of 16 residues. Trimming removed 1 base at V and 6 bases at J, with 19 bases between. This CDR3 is CASSLAPEGSLGEQYF. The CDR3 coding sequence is TGTGCCAGCAGCTTAGCCCCCGAAGGGTCCTTAGGCGAGCAGTACTTC.

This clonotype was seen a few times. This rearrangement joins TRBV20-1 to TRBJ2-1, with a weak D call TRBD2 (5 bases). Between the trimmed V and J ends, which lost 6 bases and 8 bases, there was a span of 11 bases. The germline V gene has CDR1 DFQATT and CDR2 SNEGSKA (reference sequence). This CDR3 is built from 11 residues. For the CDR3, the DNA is TGCAGTGCCGAAACTAGATATGAGCAGTTCTTC. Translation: CSAETRYEQFF.

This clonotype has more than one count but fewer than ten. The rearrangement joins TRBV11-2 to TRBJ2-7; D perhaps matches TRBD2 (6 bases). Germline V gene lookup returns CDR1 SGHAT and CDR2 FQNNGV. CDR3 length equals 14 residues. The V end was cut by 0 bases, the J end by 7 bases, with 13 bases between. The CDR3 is CASSLEGWGREQYF. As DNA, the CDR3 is TGTGCCAGCAGCTTAGAGGGTTGGGGGAGGGAGCAGTACTTC.

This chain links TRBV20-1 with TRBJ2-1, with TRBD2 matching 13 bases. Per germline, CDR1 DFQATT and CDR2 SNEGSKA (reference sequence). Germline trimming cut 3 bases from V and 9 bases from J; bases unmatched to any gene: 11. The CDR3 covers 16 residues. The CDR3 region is CSASTSGRALIGEQFF. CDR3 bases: TGCAGTGCTAGTACTAGCGGGAGGGCCCTTATCGGTGAGCAGTTCTTC.

The CDR3 spells CASDGGMNTEAFF. CDR3 DNA sequence: TGTGCCAGTGACGGGGGTATGAACACTGAAGCTTTCTTT. J is TRBJ1-1 and V is TRBV12-3 or TRBV12-4; D is possibly TRBD1 (5 bases). V was shortened by 9 bases and J by 0 bases, with 11 bases between the two germline ends. The CDR3 loop spans 13 amino acids.

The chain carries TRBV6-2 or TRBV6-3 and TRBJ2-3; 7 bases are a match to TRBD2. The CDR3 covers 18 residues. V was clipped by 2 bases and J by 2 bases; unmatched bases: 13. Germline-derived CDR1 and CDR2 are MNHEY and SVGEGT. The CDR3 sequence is CASSYRRLAASNTDTQYF. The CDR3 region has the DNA TGTGCCAGCAGTTACCGACGACTAGCAGCTAGCAACACAGATACGCAGTATTTT.

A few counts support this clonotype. In nucleotides, the CDR3 is TGTGCCAGCACCAAGGCAGGACAGGGAGTTTGGAATCAGCCCCAGCATTTT. This sequence encodes CASTKAGQGVWNQPQHF. This chain uses TRBV28 with TRBJ1-5, with TRBD1 matching 8 bases. V gave up 7 bases and J gave up 4 bases; unmatched junction bases: 15. The CDR3 has 17 amino acids. The germline gives CDR1 MDHEN, CDR2 SYDVKM.

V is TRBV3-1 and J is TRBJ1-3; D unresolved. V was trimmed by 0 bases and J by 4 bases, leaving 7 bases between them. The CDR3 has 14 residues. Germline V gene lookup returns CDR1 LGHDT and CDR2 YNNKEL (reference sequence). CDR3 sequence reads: CASSQEAAGNTIYF. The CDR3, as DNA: TGTGCCAGCAGCCAAGAGGCAGCCGGAAACACCATATATTTT.

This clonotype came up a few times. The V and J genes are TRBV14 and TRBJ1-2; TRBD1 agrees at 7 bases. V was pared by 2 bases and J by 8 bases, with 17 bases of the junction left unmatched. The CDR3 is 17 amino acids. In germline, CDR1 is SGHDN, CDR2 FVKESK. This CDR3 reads CASSQQSVSDRVRGYTF. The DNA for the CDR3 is TGTGCCAGCAGCCAACAAAGCGTGTCCGACAGGGTGAGAGGCTACACCTTC. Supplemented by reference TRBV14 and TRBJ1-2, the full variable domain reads EAGVTQFPSHSVIEKGQTVTLRCDPISGHDNLYWYRRVMGKEIKFLLHFVKESKQDESGMPNNRFLAERTGGTYSTLKVQPAELEDSGVYFCASSQQSVSDRVRGYTFGSGTRLTVV.

DNA of the CDR3: TGTGCCAGCAGTCGGCAGGGTGTGGGCTCCTATGGCTACACCTTC. It encodes CASSRQGVGSYGYTF. The rearrangement links TRBV6-1 to TRBJ1-2; TRBD1 might be the D (5 bases). Germline-derived CDR1 and CDR2 are MNHNS and SASEGT. CDR3 length: 15 residues. Trimming took 5 bases from V and 4 from J, leaving 17 bases between them.

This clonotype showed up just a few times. The chain's CDR3 is CASSETSNEQFF. The CDR3 nucleotides are TGTGCCAGCAGTGAGACCTCCAATGAGCAGTTCTTC. V gene TRBV2 combines with J gene TRBJ2-1; unclear D gene. Germline CDR1 and CDR2: SNHLY and FYNNEI. Trimming took off 3 bases at V and 6 bases at J, with 6 bases between the two ends. The length of the CDR3 is 12 residues.

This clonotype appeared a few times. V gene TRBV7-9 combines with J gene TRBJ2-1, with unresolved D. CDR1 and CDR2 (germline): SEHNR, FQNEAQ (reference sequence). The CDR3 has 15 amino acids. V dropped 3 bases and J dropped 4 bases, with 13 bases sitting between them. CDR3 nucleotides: TGTGCCAGCAGCTTGTCACTAAAGAGGTACAATGAGCAGTTCTTC. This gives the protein CASSLSLKRYNEQFF.

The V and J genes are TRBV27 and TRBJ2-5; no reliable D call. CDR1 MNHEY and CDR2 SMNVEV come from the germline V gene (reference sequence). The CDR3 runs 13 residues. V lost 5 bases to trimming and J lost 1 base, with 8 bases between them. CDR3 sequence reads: CASSGVLQETQYF. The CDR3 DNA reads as TGTGCCAGCAGTGGGGTCCTCCAAGAGACCCAGTACTTC.

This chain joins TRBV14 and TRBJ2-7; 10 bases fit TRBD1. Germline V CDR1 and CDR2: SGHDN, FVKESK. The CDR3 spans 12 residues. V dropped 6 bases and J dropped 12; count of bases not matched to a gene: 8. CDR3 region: CASRRTGGNRYF. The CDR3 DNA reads TGTGCCAGCAGACGGACAGGGGGTAATAGGTACTTC.

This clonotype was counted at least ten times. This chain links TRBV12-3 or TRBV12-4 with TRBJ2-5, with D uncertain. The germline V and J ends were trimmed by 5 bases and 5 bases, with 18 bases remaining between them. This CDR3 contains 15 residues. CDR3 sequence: CASSADLDPSETQYF. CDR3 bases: TGTGCCAGCAGTGCGGACCTTGATCCGTCCGAGACCCAGTACTTC.